This TCR beta chain originates from a study of cytomegalovirus exposure and HLA in healthy donors. Overall study: Earlier findings included 100 million to 130 million unique TCR beta sequences obtained from roughly 200 million T cells. There were about 85 million unique TCRs (from HLA-typed donors) in an early data release. Study-wide results and limits: A few V segments could not be told apart, such as TRBV6-2 and TRBV6-3, and were left out. A later analysis linked 16,951 TCR beta sequences to HLA alleles at 0.05 false discovery rate.

Comments on this clone: Its specificity is unknown.

The PCR made use of 60 Vbeta and 13 Jbeta primers. Sequencing was performed with immunoSEQ multiplex PCR; in TCRdb, only in-frame clones are kept and a portion is missing. The sample records 65,000 to 75,000 clones, 65% to 70% being singletons. Trimming at V came to 4 bases and at J to 2 bases, leaving 5 bases not matched to a gene. CDR1 and CDR2 (germline): SGHAT, FQDESV (reference sequence). This CDR3 comprises 16 residues. The chain is built from TRBV11-1 and TRBJ2-1, with 10 positions matching TRBD2. Sequenced input: PBMCs. The clonotype originates from a woman aged 25 to 39 in good health and CMV-seronegative. In DNA, the CDR3 is TGTGCCAGCAGCTGGAATCTAGCGGGGGCCTACAATGAGCAGTTCTTC. Translating gives CASSWNLAGAYNEQFF.